The 27 T cell receptor beta chains below come from one sample, sequenced in a study of cytomegalovirus exposure and HLA in healthy donors. Generated by immunoSEQ multiplex PCR, the TCRdb table keeps only in-frame clones and is missing some. Seen here are 50,000 to 65,000 clones, 90% to 97% observed once, and the top ten hold around 1%. Material for sequencing was PBMCs. The receptors were sampled from a woman aged 18 to 35 in good health and CMV-seronegative.

This chain connects TRBV7-2 to TRBJ2-3; 12 bases agree with TRBD2. Germline values: CDR1 SGHTA, CDR2 FQGNSA. J was trimmed by 8 bases and V by 1 base; bases with no gene match: 4. CDR3 length: 15 amino acids. The DNA of the CDR3 is TGTGCCAGCAGCTTAGACCTAGCGGGAGGGGGTACGCAGTATTTT. Residues: CASSLDLAGGGTQYF. The whole variable domain, filled in from reference TRBV7-2 and TRBJ2-3, reads GAGVSQSPSNKVTEKGKDVELRCDPISGHTALYWYRQSLGQGLEFLIYFQGNSAPDKSGLPSDRFSAERTGGSVSTLTIQRTQQEDSAVYLCASSLDLAGGGTQYFGPGTRLTVL.

The chain carries TRBV25-1 and TRBJ1-1; 10 nucleotides align to TRBD1. V trimming: 6 bases; J trimming: 6 bases; junction bases outside the gene matches: 1. The CDR3 is made up of 12 amino acids. Per germline, CDR1 MGHDK and CDR2 SYGVNS. CDR3 loop: CASSGTGAEAFF. The CDR3 DNA follows: TGTGCCAGCAGCGGGACAGGGGCTGAAGCTTTCTTT. The full variable domain, its missing parts supplied by reference TRBV25-1 and TRBJ1-1, is EADIYQTPRYLVIGTGKKITLECSQTMGHDKMYWYQQDPGMELHLIHYSYGVNSTEKGDLSSESTVSRIRTEHFPLTLESARPSHTSQYLCASSGTGAEAFFGQGTRLTVV.

This chain joins TRBV7-8 and TRBJ2-1; 12 nucleotides agree with TRBD2. Germline CDR1 is SGHVS and CDR2 is FQNEAQ. The junction had 6 bases not matched to a gene; V was cut back by 5 bases and J by 4 bases. The CDR3 consists of 16 residues. CDR3 bases: TGTGCCAGCAGCCCCCGGACTAGCGGGGATTACAATGAGCAGTTCTTC. It specifies CASSPRTSGDYNEQFF.

This CDR3 is CAWSATTSGWGSSYEQYF. CDR3 DNA: TGTGCCTGGAGTGCCACAACTTCAGGGTGGGGAAGCTCCTACGAGCAGTACTTC. The chain has TRBV30 and TRBJ2-7; D perhaps matches TRBD1 (5 bases). V was trimmed by 1 base and J by 0 bases, leaving 22 bases between them. The CDR3 runs 18 residues. CDR1 is GTSNPN and CDR2 is SVGIG in the germline V gene (reference sequence).

This chain joins TRBV7-2 and TRBJ2-1; no firm D call. V lost 5 bases to trimming and J lost 6 bases, with 17 bases between them. The germline CDR1 and CDR2 sequences are SGHTA and FQGNSA. The CDR3 runs to 15 residues. The CDR3 bases are TGTGCCAGCAGCCCCCCCTCAAATCTACGCAATGAGCAGTTCTTC. Protein: CASSPPSNLRNEQFF.

The chain links TRBV30 to TRBJ1-5; D uncertain. This CDR3 spans 10 amino acids. CDR1 is GTSNPN and CDR2 is SVGIG in the germline V gene (reference sequence). V lost 5 bases to trimming and J lost 3 bases, with 2 bases between them. The DNA for the CDR3 is TGTGCCTGGCACAATCAGCCCCAGCATTTT. It codes for CAWHNQPQHF.

The chain carries TRBV28 and TRBJ2-5, with a possible D match to TRBD1 (6 bases). Deletions cut 6 bases from V and 7 bases from J, with 15 bases between. The CDR3 sequence is 13 residues long. Looked up from germline, CDR1 is MDHEN and CDR2 is SYDVKM. In DNA form, the CDR3 reads TGTGCCAGCAGCCTGACAGGCCCAGGGACCCAGTACTTC. Encoded protein: CASSLTGPGTQYF.

The rearrangement uses TRBV7-9 and TRBJ2-2; D is ambiguous. This CDR3 is 12 amino acids long. Trimming pared 5 bases from V and 4 bases from J, leaving 5 bases between. The germline V gene has CDR1 SEHNR and CDR2 FQNEAQ (reference sequence). The CDR3 here is CASSPSTGELFF. CDR3 nucleotide sequence: TGTGCCAGCAGCCCCAGCACCGGGGAGCTGTTTTTT.

Written as DNA, the CDR3 is TGCGCCAGCAGCTCGGTCGCACCTAGCGGGTGGGACACCGGGGAGCTGTTTTTT. Translation gives CASSSVAPSGWDTGELFF. The chain recombines TRBV5-1 with TRBJ2-2, with TRBD2 identical over 8 bases. After removal of 3 bases from V and 3 bases from J, the junction contained 13 bases not matched to a gene. The CDR3 runs 18 residues. Germline lookup yields CDR1 SGHRS and CDR2 YFSETQ.

On this clone itself: The junction and the germline gene differ at one end; a read error may be behind it. The CDR3 sequence: CGSSPTLWEGGDTQYF. In DNA, the CDR3 is TGTGGCAGCAGCCCAACACTTTGGGAGGGCGGGGATACGCAGTATTTT. The J gene is TRBJ2-3, the V gene TRBV7-6; 7 bases are shared with TRBD2. The CDR3 is made up of 16 amino acids. Germline CDR1 reads SGHVS; CDR2 reads FNYEAQ.

The chain recombines TRBV2 with TRBJ2-7; D possibly corresponds to TRBD1 (7 bases). V lost 11 bases, J lost 0 bases, and 14 bases lay in between. The CDR3 totals 13 residues. Germline V gene lookup returns CDR1 SNHLY and CDR2 FYNNEI. The DNA for the CDR3 is TGTGCCGGGGGGACAGAGAGCTCCTACGAGCAGTACTTC. As protein: CAGGTESSYEQYF.

The chain links TRBV28 to TRBJ1-1; the D gene is possibly TRBD1 (5 bases). This CDR3 is built from 16 residues. CDR1 is MDHEN, CDR2 SYDVKM, per germline. With 5 bases removed from V and 3 bases from J, the gap between germline ends came to 19 bases. The CDR3 bases are TGTGCCAGCAGTAATGGGGCAGGCCGGGCGTACACTGAAGCTTTCTTT. Protein: CASSNGAGRAYTEAFF.

J is TRBJ2-4 and V is TRBV5-4; TRBD2 agrees at 7 bases. The J segment lost 6 bases and the V segment lost 4 bases, leaving 4 bases of the junction unmatched. The CDR3 extends over 13 amino acids. Germline CDR1 SGHNT, CDR2 YYREEE (reference sequence). The CDR3 bases are TGTGCCAGCAGCCCGGGGGAGGGAAACATTCAGTACTTC. Its translation is CASSPGEGNIQYF.

This clone has just a few counts. This chain links TRBV6-6 with TRBJ1-2; 7 bases line up with TRBD1. CDR1 and CDR2 from the germline V gene are MNHNY and SVGAGI (reference sequence). The CDR3 is 13 residues long. V shed 7 bases and J 2 bases; nucleotides not matched to a gene: 4. The CDR3 is CASTRDRNYGYTF. DNA of the CDR3: TGTGCCAGCACCCGGGACAGAAACTATGGCTACACCTTC.

The CDR3: CSALQETQYF. The CDR3 coding sequence is TGCAGTGCTCTCCAAGAGACCCAGTACTTC. The rearrangement uses TRBV20-1 and TRBJ2-5; D is ambiguous. Germline CDR1 reads DFQATT; CDR2 reads SNEGSKA (reference sequence). This CDR3 is built from 10 residues. Deletions cut 5 bases from V and 1 base from J, with 2 bases between.

This clone was detected once. The chain carries TRBV5-4 and TRBJ2-3; D perhaps matches TRBD2 (5 bases). The CDR3 length is 11 residues. Germline V gene sequence: CDR1 SGHNT, CDR2 YYREEE (reference sequence). Trimming took 4 bases from V and 6 from J, leaving 6 bases between them. Here the CDR3 reads CASSTGDTQYF. The CDR3 coding sequence is TGTGCCAGCAGCACGGGGGATACGCAGTATTTT.

The chain couples TRBV4-3 to TRBJ2-3; D perhaps matches TRBD2 (7 bases). The V end was cut by 3 bases, the J end by 6 bases, with 16 bases between. Germline lookup yields CDR1 LGHNA and CDR2 YSLEER. The CDR3 runs to 15 residues. The CDR3 region has the DNA TGCGCCAGCAGCCATGCAGGGGCGGGAGCTGATACGCAGTATTTT. This translates into CASSHAGAGADTQYF.

The chain recombines TRBV4-1 with TRBJ1-1; TRBD1 matches 7 bases. The V gene end was trimmed by 3 bases and the J gene end by 7 bases; junction bases not matched to a gene: 11. Germline assignment: CDR1 MGHRA and CDR2 YSYEKL. The CDR3 extends over 15 amino acids. The CDR3 DNA is TGCGCCAGCAGCCACCCCGACAGGGCGGGGGGTGAAGCTTTCTTT. Translated: CASSHPDRAGGEAFF.

The J gene is TRBJ2-3, the V gene TRBV6-4; 10 bases are shared with TRBD1. Trimming took 7 bases from V and 5 from J; bases not matched to a gene: 6. CDR1 MRHNA and CDR2 SNTAGT come from the germline V gene. CDR3 length: 14 residues. This chain's CDR3 is CASTQTGGVDTQYF. CDR3 bases: TGTGCCAGCACCCAGACAGGGGGCGTAGATACGCAGTATTTT.

The chain uses TRBV18 and TRBJ2-7, with D perhaps TRBD2 (6 bases). V was shortened by 4 bases and J by 2 bases, with 12 bases between the two germline ends. Per germline, CDR1 KGHSH and CDR2 LQKENI. This CDR3 is built from 14 residues. CDR3 protein: CASSRGVPTYEQYF. The DNA of the CDR3 is TGTGCCAGCTCACGGGGGGTCCCCACCTACGAGCAGTACTTC.

V is TRBV10-1 and J is TRBJ2-7; 12 bases line up with TRBD1. Germline values: CDR1 WNHNN, CDR2 SYGVQD (reference sequence). The CDR3 extends over 15 amino acids. With 5 bases clipped from V and 3 bases from J, the junction kept 5 bases outside the gene matches. The CDR3 protein is CASSRGQGAVYEQYF. CDR3 DNA: TGCGCCAGCAGTAGGGGACAGGGGGCGGTCTACGAGCAGTACTTC.

The chain combines TRBV7-3 with TRBJ1-1, with 10 bases that match TRBD1. The CDR3 has 13 residues. The trim removed 5 bases at V and 4 bases at J, leaving 1 base unmatched. CDR1 and CDR2 from the germline V gene are SGHTA and FQGTGA. CDR3 residues: CASSRTGGTEAFF. CDR3 nucleotides: TGTGCCAGCAGCCGGACAGGGGGCACTGAAGCTTTCTTT.

The chain uses TRBV2 and TRBJ1-1; 7 bases line up with TRBD1. The CDR3 covers 12 residues. Germline V gene data show CDR1 as SNHLY and CDR2 as FYNNEI. The V and J ends lost 6 bases and 9 bases, in that order; junction bases with no gene match: 7. The CDR3 sequence: CASRDDRVKAFF. The CDR3 nucleotides are TGTGCCAGCAGAGACGACAGGGTTAAAGCTTTCTTT.

DNA of the CDR3: TGTGCCAGCAGCGGGGACAAGATCTACGAGCAGTACTTC. This sequence encodes CASSGDKIYEQYF. This sequence joins TRBV7-8 and TRBJ2-7; tentatively, D is TRBD1 (6 bases). The CDR3 sequence is 13 residues long. Germline V lookup: CDR1 SGHVS, CDR2 FQNEAQ. Trimming pared 5 bases from V and 3 bases from J, leaving 11 bases between. The variable domain in full, completed from reference TRBV7-8 and TRBJ2-7, reads GAGVSQSPRYKVAKRGQDVALRCDPISGHVSLFWYQQALGQGPEFLTYFQNEAQLDKSGLPSDRFFAERPEGSVSTLKIQRTQQEDSAVYLCASSGDKIYEQYFGPGTRLTVT.

The rearrangement links TRBV7-8 to TRBJ1-4, with a tentative D call TRBD1 (5 bases). The CDR3 contains 18 residues. V lost 3 bases, J lost 3 bases, and 20 bases lay in between. Germline assignment: CDR1 SGHVS and CDR2 FQNEAQ. The CDR3 protein is CASSLRGQGTSPNEKLFF. The CDR3 DNA reads TGTGCCAGCAGCTTGCGGGGCCAGGGTACGTCGCCTAATGAAAAACTGTTTTTT.

This clone has only one observation. This rearrangement joins TRBV5-4 to TRBJ2-3, with 8 bases that match TRBD2. Germline values: CDR1 SGHNT, CDR2 YYREEE (reference sequence). The CDR3 runs 15 residues. V lost 0 bases and J lost 0; bases outside the gene matches: 0. CDR3 in DNA: TGTGCCAGCAGCTTGGGCGGGGGGAGCACAGATACGCAGTATTTT. It yields the protein CASSLGGGSTDTQYF.

The CDR3: CASRDRAYEQYF. Here the CDR3 DNA reads TGTGCCAGCCGGGACAGGGCCTACGAGCAGTACTTC. The chain couples TRBV6-5 to TRBJ2-7, with 9 bases lining up with TRBD1. The V and J ends lost 8 bases and 2 bases, in that order; junction bases with no gene match: 1. CDR1 is MNHEY and CDR2 is SVGAGI in the germline V gene. This CDR3 contains 12 residues.